This is a list of T cell receptor beta chains from one sample in a study of beta chain features in type 1 diabetes. Sequencing was performed with immunoSEQ multiplex PCR; in TCRdb, only in-frame clones are kept and a portion is missing. The table shows 300,000 to 400,000 clones, with approximately 11% occurring only once. Specimen: naive CD4+ T cells from blood. The receptor set was obtained from a woman in her twenties or thirties in good health. Both conserved end residues are part of each CDR3. A D gene is named only where the DNA matches it firmly. A row's size may be missing; if present it is once, few, many or a size class.

DNA,CDR3,J,D,size,V,length
TGTGCCAGCAGCCACGCCAGAAGACTAGCGGGGTACAATGAGCAGTTCTTC,CASSHARRLAGYNEQFF,TRBJ2-1,TRBD2,-,TRBV14,17
TGTGCCAGCAGTTATGGACTTGTCTCTGGGGCCAACGTCCTGACTTTC,CASSYGLVSGANVLTF,TRBJ2-6,-,-,TRBV5-6,16
TGCAGCGTTGTGGGACAAGGCTATGGCTACACCTTC,CSVVGQGYGYTF,TRBJ1-2,-,-,TRBV29-1,12
TGTGCCAGCAGTGTGGGCGGGGCCACCTACAATGAGCAGTTCTTC,CASSVGGATYNEQFF,TRBJ2-1,-,-,TRBV2,15
TGTGCCAGCAGCCGGACTAGCGGGAGTAATGAGCAGTTCTTC,CASSRTSGSNEQFF,TRBJ2-1,TRBD2,-,TRBV6-5,14
TGTGCCAGCAGCCAAGAAGACAGGTTCGAGCAGTACTTC,CASSQEDRFEQYF,TRBJ2-7,-,few,TRBV14,13
TGTGCCTGGAGCCCGGGACTAGCGGGAGGGGAAAAGTTCTTC,CAWSPGLAGGEKFF,TRBJ2-1,TRBD2,-,TRBV30,14
TGTGCCAGCAGCAAGCGGGAGGGTAAGCCTAATGAGCAGTTCTTC,CASSKREGKPNEQFF,TRBJ2-1,-,few,TRBV21-1,15
TGTGCCAGCAGCTTATGGTTCGGGCGGGAGGGGAGCACAGATACGCAGTATTTT,CASSLWFGREGSTDTQYF,TRBJ2-3,TRBD2,-,TRBV7-2,18
TGTGCCAGCAGTCGATCAACTAGCGGGAGGATCAATGAGCAGTTCTTC,CASSRSTSGRINEQFF,TRBJ2-1,TRBD2,-,TRBV5-4,16
TGTGCCAGCAACTCTCTTTCGGGTGAAAAACTGTTTTTT,CASNSLSGEKLFF,TRBJ1-4,-,-,TRBV2,13
TGTGCCACCAGCAGACCCGGGACAGGGGTATCAGAGACCCAGTACTTC,CATSRPGTGVSETQYF,TRBJ2-5,TRBD1,few,TRBV15,16
TGTGCCAGCAGCTTGGATGGGCGGGGCAACTCCTACGAGCAGTACTTC,CASSLDGRGNSYEQYF,TRBJ2-7,-,few,TRBV5-4,16
TGTGCCAGTTCCGGGACTAGCGGCAAGCAGTACTTC,CASSGTSGKQYF,TRBJ2-7,TRBD2,few,TRBV6-5,12
TGTGCCAGCAGCGTCCTGGGACAGGGCTATGGCTACACCTTC,CASSVLGQGYGYTF,TRBJ1-2,TRBD1,once,TRBV9,14
TGTGCCAGCAGACGTCCGGGACAGGGAAATCAGCCCCAGCATTTT,CASRRPGQGNQPQHF,TRBJ1-5,TRBD1,-,TRBV2,15
TGTGCCAGCTCACCCAGCGGGCTCGTAACCTACGAGCAGTACTTC,CASSPSGLVTYEQYF,TRBJ2-7,-,few,TRBV18,15
TGTGCCAGTAGTATACGGAGGCAGGGGGTATTGGACCCCTACAATGAGCAGTTCTTC,CASSIRRQGVLDPYNEQFF,TRBJ2-1,TRBD1,-,TRBV19,19
TGCGCCAGCAGTCATTGGGGCCCCAAAAACATTCAGTACTTC,CASSHWGPKNIQYF,TRBJ2-4,-,-,TRBV23-1,14
TGCAGCGTTGCATATTCAGGGAGGACTGAAGCTTTCTTT,CSVAYSGRTEAFF,TRBJ1-1,-,-,TRBV29-1,13
TGTGCCTGGAGTGTAGGTCTAGCGGGAGGAACAGATACGCAGTATTTT,CAWSVGLAGGTDTQYF,TRBJ2-3,TRBD2,few,TRBV30,16
TGTGCCAGCAGTCCTCCGGGACTAGCCTACTACGAGCAGTACTTC,CASSPPGLAYYEQYF,TRBJ2-7,TRBD2,-,TRBV25-1,15
TGTGCCAGCAGCTTAGTGGTAGGGGGACAGGTTGAAAACATTCAGTACTTC,CASSLVVGGQVENIQYF,TRBJ2-4,TRBD1,-,TRBV7-9,17
TGCAGCGTTGAAGATCAACAGGGGGACGAGCAGTACTTC,CSVEDQQGDEQYF,TRBJ2-7,TRBD1,-,TRBV29-1,13
TGTGCCAGCAGTTATCAGGTGAACACTGAAGCTTTCTTT,CASSYQVNTEAFF,TRBJ1-1,-,-,TRBV28,13
TGTGCCAGCAGCTCCCCTATGACAGGGGATATGAACACTGAAGCTTTCTTT,CASSSPMTGDMNTEAFF,TRBJ1-1,TRBD1,-,TRBV7-9,17
TGTGCCAGCAGGAGAAGACAGCGCCATGAAAAACTGTTTTTT,CASRRRQRHEKLFF,TRBJ1-4,-,few,TRBV6-5,14
TGCGCCAGCAGCCGCTTGGGACAGGGGCTGAGTACCGGGGAGCTGTTTTTT,CASSRLGQGLSTGELFF,TRBJ2-2,TRBD1,-,TRBV4-3,17
TGTGCCAGCAGACCGACTAGCAGACCCGGGGGTACGCAGTATTTT,CASRPTSRPGGTQYF,TRBJ2-3,TRBD2,few,TRBV28,15
TGTGCCAGCAGCGTAAAAAAGGAAAGCGCACAGTTCTTC,CASSVKKESAQFF,TRBJ2-1,-,-,TRBV9,13
TGCGCCAGCAGCTTAACAGGGGCCTTACCTGAAGCTTTCTTT,CASSLTGALPEAFF,TRBJ1-1,TRBD1,few,TRBV5-1,14
TGCGCCAGCAGCTTGGAGCTCGGCTCTGGGGCCAACGTCCTGACTTTC,CASSLELGSGANVLTF,TRBJ2-6,-,few,TRBV5-1,16
TGTGCCAGCAGTTTATTGGCTAGCGGGAGCGTCGAGCAGTACTTC,CASSLLASGSVEQYF,TRBJ2-7,TRBD2,few,TRBV28,15
TGTGCCAGCAGCTTGGAGTCAGGGGCCGGCTACACCTTC,CASSLESGAGYTF,TRBJ1-2,-,-,TRBV5-4,13
TGTGCCAGCAACCCGATGGGGGACAGGGGGTATCAGCCCCAGCATTTT,CASNPMGDRGYQPQHF,TRBJ1-5,TRBD1,few,TRBV7-8,16
TGTGCCAGCAGTTGGTTTGGGTGGGAGAGAGGGGGAGATACGCAGTATTTT,CASSWFGWERGGDTQYF,TRBJ2-3,-,few,TRBV27,17
TGTGCCAGCACCTTCAATGGGGGCCACAATGAGCAGTTCTTC,CASTFNGGHNEQFF,TRBJ2-1,-,-,TRBV2,14
TGTGCCAGCACCGTAGAACTAGCGGGAGACACCGGGGAGCTGTTTTTT,CASTVELAGDTGELFF,TRBJ2-2,TRBD2,-,TRBV9,16
TGTGCCAGCTCCTTCACCCTAGGGGACAATGAGCAGTTCTTC,CASSFTLGDNEQFF,TRBJ2-1,-,few,TRBV18,14
TGCGCCAGCAGCTCGGACAGGAGCTCCTACAATGAGCAGTTCTTC,CASSSDRSSYNEQFF,TRBJ2-1,TRBD1,few,TRBV5-1,15
TGCGCCAGCAGTCTGGAACAGGGGGCCGGCTATGGCTACACCTTC,CASSLEQGAGYGYTF,TRBJ1-2,TRBD1,few,TRBV5-1,15
TGTGCCAGCAGCCCTAGTGGGACTAGCGGTTCCTACGAGCAGTACTTC,CASSPSGTSGSYEQYF,TRBJ2-7,TRBD2,few,TRBV7-2,16
TGTGCCAGCAGCCAAGATGAGGGGCGCGGGGGGCATTCAAATGAGCAGTTCTTC,CASSQDEGRGGHSNEQFF,TRBJ2-1,TRBD2,-,TRBV4-2,18
TGTGCCAGCAGCAAAGGGGAGTCTGAGCAGTTCTTC,CASSKGESEQFF,TRBJ2-1,-,few,TRBV21-1,12
TGTGCCAGCTCACCACTCGGACAGGGAATACCAGATGAAGCTTTCTTT,CASSPLGQGIPDEAFF,TRBJ1-1,TRBD1,-,TRBV18,16
TGTGCCAGCAGCTTAGACAGGGGGAACGAGCAGTACTTC,CASSLDRGNEQYF,TRBJ2-7,TRBD1,-,TRBV11-1,13
TGTGCCAGCAGTAGGGGAGGCCAGCCCCAGCATTTT,CASSRGGQPQHF,TRBJ1-5,-,-,TRBV7-8,12
TGTGCCAGCAGTGAGGCAGGTGTCCCTAGCGGGTCCAAGTACTTC,CASSEAGVPSGSKYF,TRBJ2-5,TRBD2,few,TRBV2,15
TGTGCCAGCTCACCACCTCCAGGGAATAATCAGCCCCAGCATTTT,CASSPPPGNNQPQHF,TRBJ1-5,-,few,TRBV18,15
TGTGCCAGTAGTACAGCGGGACTAGAATCCTACGAGCAGTACTTC,CASSTAGLESYEQYF,TRBJ2-7,TRBD2,-,TRBV19,15
TGTGCCAGCGGGGCGGCGGGAGGGCCCGGAGAGCAGTTCTTC,CASGAAGGPGEQFF,TRBJ2-1,TRBD2,-,TRBV28,14